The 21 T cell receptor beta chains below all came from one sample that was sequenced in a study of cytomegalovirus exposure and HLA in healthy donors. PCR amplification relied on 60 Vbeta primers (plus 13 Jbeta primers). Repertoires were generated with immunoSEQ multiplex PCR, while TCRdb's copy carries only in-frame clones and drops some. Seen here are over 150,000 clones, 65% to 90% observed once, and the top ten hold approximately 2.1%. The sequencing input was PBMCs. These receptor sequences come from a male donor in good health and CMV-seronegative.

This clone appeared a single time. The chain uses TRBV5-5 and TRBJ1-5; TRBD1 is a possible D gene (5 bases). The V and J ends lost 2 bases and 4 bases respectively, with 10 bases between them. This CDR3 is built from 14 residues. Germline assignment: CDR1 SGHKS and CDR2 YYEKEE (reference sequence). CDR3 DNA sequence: TGTGCCAGCAGCTTTCAGGGTGAAAATCAGCCCCAGCATTTT. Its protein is CASSFQGENQPQHF.

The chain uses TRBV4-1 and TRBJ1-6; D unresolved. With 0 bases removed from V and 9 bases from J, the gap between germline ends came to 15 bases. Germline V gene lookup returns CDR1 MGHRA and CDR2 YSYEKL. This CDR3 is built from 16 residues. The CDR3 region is CASSQDLGQRGSPLHF. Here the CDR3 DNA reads TGCGCCAGCAGCCAAGATCTTGGGCAACGGGGTTCACCCCTCCACTTT.

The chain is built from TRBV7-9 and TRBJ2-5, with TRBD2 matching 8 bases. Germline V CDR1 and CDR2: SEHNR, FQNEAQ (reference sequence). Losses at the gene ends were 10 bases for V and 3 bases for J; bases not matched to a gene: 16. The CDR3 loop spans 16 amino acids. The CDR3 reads CATSRQRLAGKETQYF. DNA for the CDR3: TGTGCCACCTCACGCCAACGATTAGCGGGAAAAGAGACCCAGTACTTC.

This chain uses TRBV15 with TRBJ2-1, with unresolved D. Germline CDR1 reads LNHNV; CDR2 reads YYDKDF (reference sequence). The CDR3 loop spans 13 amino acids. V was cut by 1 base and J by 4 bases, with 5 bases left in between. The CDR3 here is CATSRARYNEQFF. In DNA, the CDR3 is TGTGCCACCAGCAGAGCCCGGTACAATGAGCAGTTCTTC.

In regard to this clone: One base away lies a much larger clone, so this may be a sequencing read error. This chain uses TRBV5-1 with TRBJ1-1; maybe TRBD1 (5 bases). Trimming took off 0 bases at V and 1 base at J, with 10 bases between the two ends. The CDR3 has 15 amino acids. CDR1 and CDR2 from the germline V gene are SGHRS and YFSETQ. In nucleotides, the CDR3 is TGCGCCAGCAGCTTGGTGCCGACAGAGAACACTGAAGCTTTCTTT. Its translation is CASSLVPTENTEAFF.

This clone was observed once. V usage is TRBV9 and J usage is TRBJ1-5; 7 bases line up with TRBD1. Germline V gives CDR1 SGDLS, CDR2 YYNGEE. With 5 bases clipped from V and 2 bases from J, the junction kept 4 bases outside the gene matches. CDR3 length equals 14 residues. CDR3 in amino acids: CASSEGGRNQPQHF. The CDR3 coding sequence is TGTGCCAGCAGTGAAGGGGGCCGCAATCAGCCCCAGCATTTT.

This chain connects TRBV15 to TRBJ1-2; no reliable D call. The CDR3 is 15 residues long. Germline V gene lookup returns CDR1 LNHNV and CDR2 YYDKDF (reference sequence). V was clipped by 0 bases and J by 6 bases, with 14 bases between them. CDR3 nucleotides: TGTGCCACCAGCAGAGATGGGAGGGAGTGGGATGGCTACACCTTC. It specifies CATSRDGREWDGYTF.

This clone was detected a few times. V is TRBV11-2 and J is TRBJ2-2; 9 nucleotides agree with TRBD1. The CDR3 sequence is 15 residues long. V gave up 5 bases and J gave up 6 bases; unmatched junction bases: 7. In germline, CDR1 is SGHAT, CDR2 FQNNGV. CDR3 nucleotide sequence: TGTGCCAGCAGCGCTGGGACAGGGCGGGCCGGGGAGCTGTTTTTT. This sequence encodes CASSAGTGRAGELFF.

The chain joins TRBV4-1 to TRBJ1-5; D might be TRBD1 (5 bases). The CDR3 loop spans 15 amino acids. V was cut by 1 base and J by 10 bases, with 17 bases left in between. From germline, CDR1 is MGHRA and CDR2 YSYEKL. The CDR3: CASSQGTPPTSPQHF. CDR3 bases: TGCGCCAGCAGCCAAGGGACACCCCCTACGAGTCCCCAGCATTTT.

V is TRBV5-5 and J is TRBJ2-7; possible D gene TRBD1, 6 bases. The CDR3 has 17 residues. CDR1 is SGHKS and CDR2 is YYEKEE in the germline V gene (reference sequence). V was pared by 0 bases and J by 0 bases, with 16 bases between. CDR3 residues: CASSLGTGQFSSYEQYF. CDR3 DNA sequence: TGTGCCAGCAGCTTGGGAACCGGACAGTTTAGCTCCTACGAGCAGTACTTC.

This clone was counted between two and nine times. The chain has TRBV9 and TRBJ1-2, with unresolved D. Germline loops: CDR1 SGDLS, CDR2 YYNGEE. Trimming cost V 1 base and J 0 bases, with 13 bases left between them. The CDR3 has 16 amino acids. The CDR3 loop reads CASSVFRTGTNYGYTF. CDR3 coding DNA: TGTGCCAGCAGCGTATTTAGGACGGGAACTAACTATGGCTACACCTTC.

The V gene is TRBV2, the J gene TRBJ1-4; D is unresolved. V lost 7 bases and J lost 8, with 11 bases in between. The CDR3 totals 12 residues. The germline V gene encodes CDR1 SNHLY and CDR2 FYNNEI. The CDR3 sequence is CASTGFQEKLFF. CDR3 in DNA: TGTGCCAGCACGGGGTTCCAGGAAAAACTGTTTTTT.

CDR3 sequence reads: CASSFRQGATGELFF. CDR3 in DNA: TGTGCCAGCAGCTTCCGACAGGGGGCAACCGGGGAGCTGTTTTTT. The chain combines TRBV7-6 with TRBJ2-2; 10 bases are shared with TRBD1. Germline V gene sequence: CDR1 SGHVS, CDR2 FNYEAQ. V lost 3 bases, J lost 5 bases, and 3 bases stayed unmatched. CDR3 length: 15 amino acids.

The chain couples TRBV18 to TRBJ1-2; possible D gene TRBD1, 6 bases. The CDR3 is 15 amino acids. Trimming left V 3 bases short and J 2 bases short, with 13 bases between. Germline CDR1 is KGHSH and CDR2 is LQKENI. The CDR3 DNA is TGTGCCAGCTCACCGGGACAAAACAACAACTATGGCTACACCTTC. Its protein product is CASSPGQNNNYGYTF.

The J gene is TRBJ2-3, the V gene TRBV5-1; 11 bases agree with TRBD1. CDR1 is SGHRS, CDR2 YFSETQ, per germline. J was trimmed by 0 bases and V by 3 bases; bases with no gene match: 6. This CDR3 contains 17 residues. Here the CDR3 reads CASSWGTGGSSTDTQYF. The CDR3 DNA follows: TGCGCCAGCAGCTGGGGGACAGGGGGTTCTAGCACAGATACGCAGTATTTT.

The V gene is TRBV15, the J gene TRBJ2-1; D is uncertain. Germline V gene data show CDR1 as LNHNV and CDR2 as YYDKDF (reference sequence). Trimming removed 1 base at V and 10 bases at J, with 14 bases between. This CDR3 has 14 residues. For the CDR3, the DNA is TGTGCCACCAGCAGAGGTCCCCTCGACATCGAGCAGTTCTTC. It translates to CATSRGPLDIEQFF.

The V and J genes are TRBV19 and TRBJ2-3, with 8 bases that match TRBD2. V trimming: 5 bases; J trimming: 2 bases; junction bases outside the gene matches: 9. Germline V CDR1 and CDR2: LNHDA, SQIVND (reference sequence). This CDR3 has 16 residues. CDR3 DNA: TGTGCCAGTAGTCCGGGGGGGAGACCGAACACAGATACGCAGTATTTT. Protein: CASSPGGRPNTDTQYF.

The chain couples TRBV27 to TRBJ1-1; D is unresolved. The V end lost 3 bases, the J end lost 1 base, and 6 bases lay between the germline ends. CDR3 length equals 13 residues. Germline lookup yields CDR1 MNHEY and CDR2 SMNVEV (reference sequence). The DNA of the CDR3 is TGTGCCAGCAGTTTTTACAAGAACACTGAAGCTTTCTTT. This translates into CASSFYKNTEAFF.

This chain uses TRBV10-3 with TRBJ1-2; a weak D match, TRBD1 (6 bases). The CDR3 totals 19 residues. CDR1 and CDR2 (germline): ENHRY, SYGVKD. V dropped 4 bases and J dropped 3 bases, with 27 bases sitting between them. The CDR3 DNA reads TGTGCCATCAGTGGCGGTCATCTTAAGGGGGAGACAGGTGACTATGGCTACACCTTC. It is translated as CAISGGHLKGETGDYGYTF.

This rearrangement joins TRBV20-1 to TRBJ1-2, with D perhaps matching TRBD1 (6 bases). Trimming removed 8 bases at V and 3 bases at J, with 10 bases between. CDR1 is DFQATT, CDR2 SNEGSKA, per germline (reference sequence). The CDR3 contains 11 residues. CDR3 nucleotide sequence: TGCAGTAACGGACAGTACTATGGCTACACCTTC. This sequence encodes CSNGQYYGYTF.

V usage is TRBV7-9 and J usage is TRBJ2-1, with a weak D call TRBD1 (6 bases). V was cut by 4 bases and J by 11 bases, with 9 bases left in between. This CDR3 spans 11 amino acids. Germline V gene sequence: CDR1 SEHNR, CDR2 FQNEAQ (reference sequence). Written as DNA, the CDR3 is TGTGCCAGCAGCTCCGGGACACAGCAGTTCTTC. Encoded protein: CASSSGTQQFF.